This TCR beta chain was sequenced during a study of T cell responses to AZD1222 COVID-19 vaccine. With regard to this clone: Its cognate antigen is unknown.

Broader study findings: CD4 TCRs covered the whole spike, strongest at regions 160-218 and 743-854. Only a handful of people who got AZD1222 tested seropositive at baseline.

Clones were read by immunoSEQ multiplex PCR, and TCRdb kept only the in-frame ones, dropping some. The profile shows some 120,000 clones, 70% to 90% of them singletons. The sample was peripheral blood, taken on day 0 of AZD1222 vaccination. This clonotype was obtained from an adult in good health.

The CDR3 DNA reads as TGTGCCAGCAGTTCATCAGGGGCCCCTAATGAAAAACTGTTTTTT. Translated: CASSSSGAPNEKLFF. The genes are TRBV28 and TRBJ1-4; D is possibly TRBD1 (6 bases). From germline, CDR1 is MDHEN and CDR2 SYDVKM. Between the trimmed V and J ends, which lost 4 bases and 3 bases, there was a span of 12 bases. This CDR3 spans 15 amino acids.